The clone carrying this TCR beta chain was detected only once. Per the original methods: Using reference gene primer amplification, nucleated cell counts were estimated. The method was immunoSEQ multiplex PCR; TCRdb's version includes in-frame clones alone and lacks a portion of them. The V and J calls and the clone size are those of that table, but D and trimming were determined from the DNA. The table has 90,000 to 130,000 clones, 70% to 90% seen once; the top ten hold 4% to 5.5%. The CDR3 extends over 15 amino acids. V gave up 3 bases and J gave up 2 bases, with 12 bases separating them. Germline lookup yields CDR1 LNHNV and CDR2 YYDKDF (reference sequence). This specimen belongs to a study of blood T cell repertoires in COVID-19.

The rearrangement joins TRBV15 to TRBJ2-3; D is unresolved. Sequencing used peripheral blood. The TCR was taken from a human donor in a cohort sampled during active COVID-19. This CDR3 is CATSSWQAHTDTQYF. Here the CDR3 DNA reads TGTGCCACCAGCAGTTGGCAGGCCCACACAGATACGCAGTATTTT.